Presented here are 9 T cell receptor beta chains from one specimen sequenced in a study of T cells after yellow fever vaccination. TCRdb used MiXCR to reprocess the 5' RACE reads, holding one entry per CDR3 protein. The sample lists some 320,000 distinct CDR3 sequences, 3.5% to 4.5% occurring once. The sequencing used PBMCs, collected 15 days after the yellow fever booster vaccination. These receptors were taken from a man between 18 and 29 years old who received the YFV17D yellow fever vaccine.

Only a few counts were recorded for this clonotype. J is TRBJ2-1 and V is TRBV6-5, with 8 positions matching TRBD2. Germline V gene lookup returns CDR1 MNHEY and CDR2 SVGAGI. The CDR3 totals 13 residues. V trimming: 5 bases; J trimming: 7 bases; junction bases outside the gene matches: 4. In DNA, the CDR3 is TGTGCCAGCAGTGTCCGGGGGGGGAATGAGCAGTTCTTC. Protein product: CASSVRGGNEQFF.

There are many counts of this clonotype. The V and J genes are TRBV5-1 and TRBJ2-3, with 10 positions matching TRBD2. J was trimmed by 6 bases and V by 7 bases; bases with no gene match: 11. CDR3 length equals 15 residues. CDR1 is SGHRS and CDR2 is YFSETQ in the germline V gene. CDR3 in amino acids: CASSSAAGGQDTQYF. The CDR3 DNA is TGCGCCAGCTCCTCGGCAGCGGGGGGGCAGGATACGCAGTATTTT.

This sequence joins TRBV30 and TRBJ1-6, with TRBD1 as a possible D gene (5 bases). This CDR3 contains 13 residues. The germline CDR1 and CDR2 sequences are GTSNPN and SVGIG (reference sequence). Trimming removed 1 base at V and 5 bases at J, with 6 bases between. This CDR3 reads CAWSGGDNSPLHF. CDR3 coding DNA: TGTGCCTGGAGTGGGGGGGATAATTCACCCCTCCACTTT.

This clonotype has ten or more counts. This chain uses TRBV5-4 with TRBJ2-1; D not resolved. Germline values: CDR1 SGHNT, CDR2 YYREEE (reference sequence). This CDR3 region has 12 residues. Trimming removed 4 bases from V and 8 bases from J, with 10 bases in between. As DNA, the CDR3 is TGTGCCAGCAGCCCACACCGCCATGAGCAGTTCTTC. Its protein product is CASSPHRHEQFF.

The sample holds many counts of this clonotype. The chain carries TRBV20-1 and TRBJ1-2, with 8 bases that match TRBD1. CDR3 length: 15 residues. Per germline, CDR1 DFQATT and CDR2 SNEGSKA (reference sequence). With V trimmed by 3 bases and J by 3 bases, 9 bases remained unmatched. CDR3: CSARGTGKFYYGYTF. In DNA, the CDR3 is TGCAGTGCTAGGGGGACAGGCAAGTTCTACTATGGCTACACCTTC.

This chain joins TRBV6-5 and TRBJ1-3, with D unresolved. The germline V gene has CDR1 MNHEY and CDR2 SVGAGI. The CDR3 is 14 amino acids. With 5 bases removed from V and 1 base from J, the gap between germline ends came to 9 bases. The CDR3 sequence is CASSINLSGNTIYF. The CDR3 DNA sequence: TGTGCCAGCAGTATAAATCTTTCTGGAAACACCATATATTTT.

This clonotype has a count of ten or more. The J gene is TRBJ1-2, the V gene TRBV10-3; D remains unclear. The length of the CDR3 is 14 residues. CDR1 and CDR2 from the germline V gene are ENHRY and SYGVKD. The V gene lost 6 bases and the J gene lost 4 bases, with 15 bases spanning the gap. This CDR3 is CAIRREGNRYGYTF. CDR3 nucleotides: TGTGCCATCAGGCGAGAAGGCAACCGCTATGGCTACACCTTC.

This clonotype came up many times. The chain carries TRBV4-3 and TRBJ2-3; D not resolved. Germline V lookup: CDR1 LGHNA, CDR2 YSLEER. V was trimmed by 3 bases and J by 5 bases, leaving 21 bases between them. This CDR3 spans 17 amino acids. The CDR3 here is CASSQGGRSRPGDTQYF. CDR3 bases: TGCGCCAGCAGCCAGGGCGGTCGGTCAAGGCCGGGAGATACGCAGTATTTT.

This clonotype has at least ten counts. The chain joins TRBV4-1 to TRBJ1-6, with D unresolved. CDR1 and CDR2 from the germline V gene are MGHRA and YSYEKL. This CDR3 is built from 17 residues. Deletions cut 0 bases from V and 13 bases from J, with 22 bases between. The CDR3 region is CASSQERARTLRAPLHF. The CDR3 DNA reads TGCGCCAGCAGCCAAGAGAGGGCCAGGACCTTAAGGGCCCCCCTCCACTTT.